In this sample, the clone carrying this TCR beta chain turned up many times. For the second PCR, which ran for roughly 7 to 11 cycles, a sample-barcoded 5' primer and a J-beta primer mix were used. CDR3-containing paired-end reads numbering at least 2.5 million came from each sample. TCRdb ran MiXCR on the 5' RACE reads and lists one entry per CDR3 protein. This table has some 1.7 million distinct CDR3 sequences, roughly 30% appearing once. This record comes from a study of blood T cells in healthy people across ages. Trimming took off 0 bases at V and 6 bases at J, with 13 bases between the two ends. The germline CDR1 and CDR2 sequences are SGHRS and YFSETQ. The CDR3 consists of 14 residues.

This receptor was taken from a woman between 25 and 40 years old in good health. The sequenced sample consisted of blood. J is TRBJ2-7 and V is TRBV5-1; D possibly uses TRBD1 or TRBD2 (5 bases each). The CDR3: CASSLVAGSREQYF. The CDR3, as DNA: TGCGCCAGCAGCTTGGTGGCAGGGAGTCGCGAGCAGTACTTC.